The 16 T cell receptor beta chains below all came from one sample that was sequenced in a study of cytomegalovirus exposure and HLA in healthy donors. The PCR had 60 Vbeta and 13 Jbeta primers. Clones were sequenced by immunoSEQ multiplex PCR, and TCRdb holds only the in-frame ones, with some missing. Of 100,000 or so clones in the sample, around 76% were seen once. The sample was PBMCs. The receptor source for this set is a man aged 40-55 years in good health and CMV-seropositive.

In this sample, this clone turned up a few times. The chain carries TRBV19 and TRBJ2-5; 9 bases fit TRBD2. Germline CDR1 is LNHDA and CDR2 is SQIVND (reference sequence). The junction had 7 bases not matched to a gene; V was cut back by 6 bases and J by 2 bases. The CDR3 has 15 residues. The CDR3 spells CASRRSGGLQETQYF. For the CDR3, the DNA is TGTGCCAGTAGGAGAAGCGGGGGGCTGCAAGAGACCCAGTACTTC.

Concerning this clone: Germline is not matched at one junction end, which may reflect a read error. The chain uses TRBV13 and TRBJ2-6, with 8 positions matching TRBD1. CDR1 is PRHDT, CDR2 FYEKMQ, per germline (reference sequence). This CDR3 has 17 residues. Written as DNA, the CDR3 is TGTGCCAGCAGCTCGGACAGGGCAAACTCTGGGGCCAACGGCCTGACTTTC. It is translated as CASSSDRANSGANGLTF.

The genes are TRBV5-4 and TRBJ1-1, with unresolved D. V gave up 5 bases and J gave up 0 bases, with 5 bases separating them. Germline CDR1 reads SGHNT; CDR2 reads YYREEE (reference sequence). The CDR3 sequence is 12 residues long. CDR3 amino acids: CASSHMNTEAFF. CDR3 DNA: TGTGCCAGCAGTCACATGAACACTGAAGCTTTCTTT. The full variable domain, its missing parts supplied by reference TRBV5-4 and TRBJ1-1, is ETGVTQSPTHLIKTRGQQVTLRCSSQSGHNTVSWYQQALGQGPQFIFQYYREEENGRGNFPPRFSGLQFPNYSSELNVNALELDDSALYLCASSHMNTEAFFGQGTRLTVV.

V is TRBV6-1 and J is TRBJ2-3; TRBD1 matches 11 bases. Germline CDR1 is MNHNS and CDR2 is SASEGT. CDR3 length: 15 residues. The trim removed 6 bases at V and 3 bases at J, leaving 5 bases unmatched. DNA for the CDR3: TGTGCCAGCAGACCCCGGGACAGGGGGACAGATACGCAGTATTTT. Protein product: CASRPRDRGTDTQYF.

The chain joins TRBV11-3 to TRBJ2-3, with 8 bases aligning to TRBD2. CDR3 length: 14 residues. The germline V gene encodes CDR1 SGHNT and CDR2 YENEEA. V gave up 4 bases and J gave up 4 bases; unmatched junction bases: 4. The CDR3 loop is CASSSAGVADTQYF. Here the CDR3 DNA reads TGTGCCAGCAGCTCAGCGGGAGTCGCAGATACGCAGTATTTT.

This clone was recorded a few times. The chain uses TRBV18 and TRBJ2-7; 8 nucleotides agree with TRBD1. This CDR3 has 14 amino acids. Germline CDR1 is KGHSH and CDR2 is LQKENI. V was clipped by 6 bases and J by 12 bases; unmatched bases: 16. The CDR3 sequence: CASSHVTGDPSPYF. CDR3 nucleotide sequence: TGTGCCAGCTCTCACGTGACAGGGGACCCGAGCCCGTACTTC.

The gene calls are TRBV9 and TRBJ2-5; 9 bases are a match to TRBD1. The V segment lost 4 bases and the J segment 3 bases; nucleotides outside the gene matches: 10. Germline loops: CDR1 SGDLS, CDR2 YYNGEE. CDR3 length: 16 residues. CDR3 sequence: CASSPPGTGSKETQYF. CDR3 sequence (DNA): TGTGCCAGCAGCCCCCCCGGGACAGGGTCAAAAGAGACCCAGTACTTC.

The chain joins TRBV6-1 to TRBJ1-2; 7 bases are a match to TRBD1. CDR1 is MNHNS, CDR2 SASEGT, per germline. This CDR3 has 13 amino acids. The ends lost 5 bases at V and 4 bases at J; junction bases unmatched: 4. The CDR3 loop reads CASSPRDSYGYTF. CDR3 sequence (DNA): TGTGCCAGCAGTCCCCGGGACAGCTATGGCTACACCTTC.

This clone was seen only a few times. The chain recombines TRBV10-3 with TRBJ2-2; D not certain. Germline V lookup: CDR1 ENHRY, CDR2 SYGVKD. V gave up 3 bases and J gave up 1 base, with 6 bases separating them. CDR3 size: 14 residues. The CDR3 DNA sequence: TGTGCCATCAGTGAACATGGGAACACCGGGGAGCTGTTTTTT. Its protein product is CAISEHGNTGELFF.

This sequence joins TRBV27 and TRBJ2-1; D is perhaps TRBD2 (6 bases). The CDR3 length is 15 residues. Trimming pared 8 bases from V and 1 base from J, leaving 15 bases between. The germline V gene encodes CDR1 MNHEY and CDR2 SMNVEV (reference sequence). This chain's CDR3 is CASGLSGVSYNEQFF. CDR3 coding DNA: TGTGCCAGCGGACTTAGCGGCGTGTCCTACAATGAGCAGTTCTTC.

The J gene is TRBJ2-5, the V gene TRBV13, with TRBD2 identical over 15 bases. Trimming at V came to 5 bases and at J to 3 bases, leaving 10 bases not matched to a gene. The germline V gene has CDR1 PRHDT and CDR2 FYEKMQ (reference sequence). CDR3 length: 18 residues. The CDR3 bases are TGTGCCAGCAGCCTCGGACTAGCGGGAGGGGTAACCGAAGAGACCCAGTACTTC. Protein: CASSLGLAGGVTEETQYF.

This sequence joins TRBV2 and TRBJ1-1; unclear D gene. The CDR3 totals 13 residues. V shed 5 bases and J shed 0 bases, with 7 bases lying between them. The germline CDR1 and CDR2 sequences are SNHLY and FYNNEI. CDR3 in amino acids: CASSQQLNTEAFF. The CDR3, as DNA: TGTGCCAGCAGTCAACAGCTGAACACTGAAGCTTTCTTT.

V gene TRBV11-2 combines with J gene TRBJ2-7; the D gene is possibly TRBD2 (5 bases). V was trimmed by 0 bases and J by 3 bases, leaving 12 bases between them. The CDR3 loop spans 15 amino acids. Germline CDR1 SGHAT, CDR2 FQNNGV. In DNA, the CDR3 is TGTGCCAGCAGCTTAGACTGGACGGGGTTCTACGAGCAGTACTTC. This encodes CASSLDWTGFYEQYF.

The J gene is TRBJ2-1, the V gene TRBV19; 9 nucleotides match TRBD1. There are 14 residues in the CDR3. Germline V gives CDR1 LNHDA, CDR2 SQIVND (reference sequence). J gave up 0 bases and V 8 bases, and 2 bases lay outside the gene matches. CDR3 loop: CASGQGSSYNEQFF. The CDR3 DNA is TGTGCCAGTGGACAGGGGAGCTCCTACAATGAGCAGTTCTTC.

J is TRBJ1-3 and V is TRBV6-5; TRBD1 is a possible D gene (6 bases). The CDR3 consists of 15 residues. Trimming shortened V by 4 bases and J by 0 bases, and 10 bases separated the two germline ends. Germline V gives CDR1 MNHEY, CDR2 SVGAGI. CDR3 residues: CASSSETGSGNTIYF. The CDR3 region has the DNA TGTGCCAGCAGTTCGGAGACAGGCTCTGGAAACACCATATATTTT.

The chain employs TRBV27 and TRBJ2-1, with TRBD2 as a possible D gene (6 bases). CDR3 length equals 14 residues. Trimming stripped 3 bases from V and 6 bases from J, with 12 bases between. The V gene's germline CDR1 is MNHEY and CDR2 SMNVEV (reference sequence). CDR3: CASSFLPRGNEQFF. As DNA, the CDR3 is TGTGCCAGCAGTTTCCTCCCGCGGGGCAATGAGCAGTTCTTC.